This is a list of T cell receptor beta chains from one sample in a study of blood T cells in healthy people across ages. TCRdb ran MiXCR on the 5' RACE reads and lists one entry per CDR3 protein. The sample includes some 1,800,000 distinct CDR3 sequences, about 39% of them seen just once. The sequencing sample was made of blood. The receptors derive from a human donor in good health. Each CDR3 is given with its conserved first and last residue. The order of the fields is D gene, J gene, clone size, V gene, CDR3 DNA, CDR3 protein. D genes are given only for firm matches. Clone size is stated in some rows and not others, as once, few, many or a class when expanded.

NA TRBJ2-3 NA TRBV25-1 TGTGCCAGCAGTGATGCGTTCCCAGATACGCAGTATTTT CASSDAFPDTQYF
NA TRBJ2-7 few TRBV6-5 TGTGCCAGCAGTATGGGGACAATCTCCTACGAGCAGTACTTC CASSMGTISYEQYF
NA TRBJ2-7 NA TRBV7-3 TGTGCCAGCAGCTTAGCCCACGGGGTTTACGAGCAGTACTTC CASSLAHGVYEQYF
TRBD2 TRBJ2-1 few TRBV5-5 TGTGCCAGCAGCCTGGAAAGTCTCAAGCGGGGTGACAATGAGCAGTTCTTC CASSLESLKRGDNEQFF
NA TRBJ2-1 few TRBV7-2 TGTGCCAGCAGCCTACGTATGGCGGGAAACAATGAGCAGTTCTTC CASSLRMAGNNEQFF
TRBD1 TRBJ2-7 few TRBV10-1 TGCGCCAGCAGAGGGACAGGGGCCCCAACCTACGAGCAGTACTTC CASRGTGAPTYEQYF
NA TRBJ1-2 NA TRBV12-3/TRBV12-4 TGTGCCAGCATCTCGGGGACAAGCCGGGGCTACACCTTC CASISGTSRGYTF
NA TRBJ2-4 few TRBV30 TGTGCCTGGAGCCGGGCAGACCTAGCCAAAAACATTCAGTACTTC CAWSRADLAKNIQYF
TRBD2 TRBJ2-5 NA TRBV7-8 TGTGCCAGCAGCGCCCGACTAGCGGGGTACAATGAGCAGTACTTC CASSARLAGYNEQYF
NA TRBJ1-1 few TRBV29-1 TGCAGCGTTGCGGATAAAAACAGAGGGCCTTTCTTT CSVADKNRGPFF
NA TRBJ2-5 few TRBV6-6 TGTGCCAGCAGTTCAGACCGAGATCGCGAGACCCAGTACTTC CASSSDRDRETQYF
TRBD1 TRBJ2-7 NA TRBV20-1 TGCAGTGGCCGGGACAGGCGCTCCTACGAGCAGTACTTC CSGRDRRSYEQYF
NA TRBJ2-3 NA TRBV29-1 TGCAGCGTTGTGGGTTTTGATACGCAGTATTTT CSVVGFDTQYF